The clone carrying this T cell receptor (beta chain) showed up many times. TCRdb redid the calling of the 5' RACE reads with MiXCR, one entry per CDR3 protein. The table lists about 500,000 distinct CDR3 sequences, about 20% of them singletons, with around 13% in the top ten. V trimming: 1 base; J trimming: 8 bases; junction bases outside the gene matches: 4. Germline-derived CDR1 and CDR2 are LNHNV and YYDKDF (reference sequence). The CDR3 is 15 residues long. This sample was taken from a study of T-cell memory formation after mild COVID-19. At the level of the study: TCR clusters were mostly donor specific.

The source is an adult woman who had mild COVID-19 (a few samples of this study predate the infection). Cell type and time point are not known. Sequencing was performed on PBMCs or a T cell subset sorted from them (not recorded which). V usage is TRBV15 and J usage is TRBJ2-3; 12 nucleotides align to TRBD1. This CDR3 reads CATSRAGTGGSTQYF. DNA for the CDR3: TGTGCCACCAGCAGAGCCGGGACAGGGGGCTCTACGCAGTATTTT.